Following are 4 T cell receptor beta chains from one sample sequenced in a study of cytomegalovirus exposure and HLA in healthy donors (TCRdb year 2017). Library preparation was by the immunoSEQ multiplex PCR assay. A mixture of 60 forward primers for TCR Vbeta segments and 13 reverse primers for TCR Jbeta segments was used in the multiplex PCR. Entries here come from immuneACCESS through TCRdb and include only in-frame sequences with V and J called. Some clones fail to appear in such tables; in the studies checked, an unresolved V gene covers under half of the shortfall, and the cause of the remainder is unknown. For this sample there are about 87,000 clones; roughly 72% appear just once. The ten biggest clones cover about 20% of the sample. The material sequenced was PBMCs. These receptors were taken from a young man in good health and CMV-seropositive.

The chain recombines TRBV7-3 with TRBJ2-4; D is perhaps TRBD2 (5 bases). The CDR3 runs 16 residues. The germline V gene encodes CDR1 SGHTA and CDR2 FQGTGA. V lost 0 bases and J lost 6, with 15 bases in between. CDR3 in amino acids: CASSLTGIGRGNIQYF. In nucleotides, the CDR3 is TGTGCCAGCAGCTTAACGGGGATAGGGAGAGGAAACATTCAGTACTTC.

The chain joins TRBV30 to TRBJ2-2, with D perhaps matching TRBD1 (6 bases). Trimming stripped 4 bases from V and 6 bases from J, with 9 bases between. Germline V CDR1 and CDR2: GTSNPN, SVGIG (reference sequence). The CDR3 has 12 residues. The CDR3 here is CAWTRGSGELFF. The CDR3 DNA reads TGTGCCTGGACGAGGGGGTCCGGGGAGCTGTTTTTT.

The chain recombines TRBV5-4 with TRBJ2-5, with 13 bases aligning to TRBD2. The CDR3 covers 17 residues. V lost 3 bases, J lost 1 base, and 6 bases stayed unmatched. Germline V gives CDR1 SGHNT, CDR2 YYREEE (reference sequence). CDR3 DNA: TGTGCCAGCAGCTCGCTACTAGCGGGAGGGGTCCAAGAGACCCAGTACTTC. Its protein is CASSSLLAGGVQETQYF.

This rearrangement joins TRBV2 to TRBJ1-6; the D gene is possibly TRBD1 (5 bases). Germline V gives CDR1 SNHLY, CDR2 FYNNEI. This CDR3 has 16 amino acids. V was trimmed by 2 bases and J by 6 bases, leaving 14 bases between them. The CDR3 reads CASSERGAAPNSPLHF. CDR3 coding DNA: TGTGCCAGCAGTGAAAGGGGCGCAGCTCCTAATTCACCCCTCCACTTT. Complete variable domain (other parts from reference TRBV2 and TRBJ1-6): EPEVTQTPSHQVTQMGQEVILRCVPISNHLYFYWYRQILGQKVEFLVSFYNNEISEKSEIFDDQFSVERPDGSNFTLKIRSTKLEDSAMYFCASSERGAAPNSPLHFGNGTRLTVT.